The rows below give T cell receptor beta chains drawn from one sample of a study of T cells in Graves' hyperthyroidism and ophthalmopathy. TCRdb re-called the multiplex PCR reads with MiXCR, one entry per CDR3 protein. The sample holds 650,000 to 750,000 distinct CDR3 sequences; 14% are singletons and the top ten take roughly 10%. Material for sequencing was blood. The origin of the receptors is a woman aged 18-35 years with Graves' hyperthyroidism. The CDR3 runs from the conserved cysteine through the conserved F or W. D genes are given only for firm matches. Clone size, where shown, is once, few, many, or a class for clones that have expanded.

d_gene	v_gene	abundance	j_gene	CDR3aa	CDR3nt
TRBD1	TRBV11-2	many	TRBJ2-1	CASSSRTGHSYNEQFF	TGTGCCAGCAGCTCCCGGACAGGGCACTCCTACAATGAGCAGTTCTTC
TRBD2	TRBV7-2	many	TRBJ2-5	CASSVGTSGNWGETQYF	TGTGCCAGCAGCGTTGGGACTAGCGGGAATTGGGGAGAGACCCAGTACTTC
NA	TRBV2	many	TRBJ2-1	CASSVALSSYNEQFF	TGTGCCAGCAGTGTAGCGTTGAGCTCCTACAATGAGCAGTTCTTC
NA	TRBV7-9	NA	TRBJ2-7	CASTHGGRSSSYEQYF	TGTGCCAGCACCCATGGGGGGAGGTCCTCATCCTACGAGCAGTACTTC
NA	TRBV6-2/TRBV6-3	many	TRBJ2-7	CASRKDSSSYEQYF	TGTGCCAGCAGAAAGGACTCTAGCTCCTACGAGCAGTACTTC
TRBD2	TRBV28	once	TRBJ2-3	CASSSGLGMDTQYF	TGTGCCAGCAGTTCCGGACTAGGGATGGATACGCAGTATTTT
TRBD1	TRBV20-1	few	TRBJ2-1	CSASGQGGVNEQFF	TGCAGTGCTAGCGGGCAAGGGGGCGTTAATGAGCAGTTCTTC
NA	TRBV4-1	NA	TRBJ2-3	CASSQVVGGSTDTQYF	TGCGCCAGCAGCCAAGTAGTTGGGGGTAGCACAGATACGCAGTATTTT
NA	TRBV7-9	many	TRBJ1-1	CASSFQGDTEAFF	TGTGCCAGCAGCTTCCAGGGAGACACTGAAGCTTTCTTT
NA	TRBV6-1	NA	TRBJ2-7	CASNRIVTATYEQYF	TGTGCCAGCAACCGGATCGTGACTGCCACCTACGAGCAGTACTTC
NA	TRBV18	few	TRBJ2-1	CASSPRQGSNEQFF	TGTGCCAGCTCACCAAGGCAGGGTTCAAATGAGCAGTTCTTC
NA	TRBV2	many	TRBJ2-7	CASTADRVSSYEQYF	TGTGCCAGCACCGCGGACAGAGTGAGCTCCTACGAGCAGTACTTC
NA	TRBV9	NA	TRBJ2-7	CASSVAAGLSYEQYF	TGTGCCAGCAGCGTAGCGGCAGGTCTCTCCTACGAGCAGTACTTC
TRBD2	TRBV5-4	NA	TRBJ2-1	CASSLWTSGDEQFF	TGTGCCAGCAGCTTATGGACTAGCGGGGATGAGCAGTTCTTC
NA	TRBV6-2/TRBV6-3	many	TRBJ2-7	CASRRTAYEQYF	TGTGCCAGCAGGCGGACAGCTTACGAGCAGTACTTC
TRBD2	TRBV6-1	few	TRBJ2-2	CAGGRGNTGELFF	TGTGCCGGCGGGAGGGGTAACACCGGGGAGCTGTTTTTT
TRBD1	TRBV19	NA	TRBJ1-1	CASTGQGNTEAFF	TGTGCCAGTACCGGACAGGGGAACACTGAAGCTTTCTTT
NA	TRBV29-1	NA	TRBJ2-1	CSVWLFNEQFF	TGCAGCGTGTGGCTATTCAATGAGCAGTTCTTC
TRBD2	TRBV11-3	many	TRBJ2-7	CASSSSRGSDYEQYF	TGTGCCAGCAGCTCCTCGCGCGGGAGTGACTACGAGCAGTACTTC
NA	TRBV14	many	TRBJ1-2	CASSQGSGDIHSYTF	TGTGCCAGCAGCCAGGGATCGGGGGACATCCATAGCTACACCTTC
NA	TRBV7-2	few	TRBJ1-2	CASSASKGSYGYTF	TGTGCCAGCAGCGCTAGTAAGGGGAGCTATGGCTACACCTTC
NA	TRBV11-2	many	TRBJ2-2	CASSSLRTNTGELFF	TGTGCCAGCAGCTCACTCCGGACGAACACCGGGGAGCTGTTTTTT
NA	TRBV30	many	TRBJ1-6	CAWSGTINSPLHF	TGTGCCTGGAGTGGGACCATAAATTCACCCCTCCACTTT
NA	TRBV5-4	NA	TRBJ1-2	CASSLQAGGYTF	TGTGCCAGCAGCTTGCAGGCCGGGGGCTACACCTTC
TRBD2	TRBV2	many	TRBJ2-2	CASRRLAANTGELFF	TGTGCCAGCAGAAGACTAGCGGCGAACACCGGGGAGCTGTTTTTT
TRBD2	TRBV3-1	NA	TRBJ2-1	CASSPKRTSGLWEQFF	TGTGCCAGCAGCCCCAAAAGGACTAGCGGACTATGGGAGCAGTTCTTC
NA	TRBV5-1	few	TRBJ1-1	CASSLVSYTEAFF	TGCGCCAGCAGCTTGGTCAGTTACACTGAAGCTTTCTTT
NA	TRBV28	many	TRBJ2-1	CASSSPMRPANEQFF	TGTGCCAGCAGTTCCCCTATGCGTCCCGCCAATGAGCAGTTCTTC
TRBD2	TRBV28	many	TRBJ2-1	CASRPLGTSGYNEQFF	TGTGCCAGCAGACCGTTGGGGACTAGCGGATACAATGAGCAGTTCTTC
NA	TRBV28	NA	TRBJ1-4	CASSLPGSLNEKLFF	TGTGCCAGCAGCCTCCCGGGGTCCCTTAATGAAAAACTGTTTTTT
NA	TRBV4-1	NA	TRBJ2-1	CASSQGSGTYNEQFF	TGCGCCAGCAGCCAAGGGTCAGGTACTTACAATGAGCAGTTCTTC
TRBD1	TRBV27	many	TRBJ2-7	CASSSLQGDSYEQYF	TGTGCCAGCAGTTCCCTCCAGGGGGACTCCTACGAGCAGTACTTC
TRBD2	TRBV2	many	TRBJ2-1	CASRGTSKPYSYNEQFF	TGTGCCAGCAGAGGGACTAGCAAGCCCTACTCCTACAATGAGCAGTTCTTC
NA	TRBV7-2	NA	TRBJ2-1	CASSFYICSARVQGPAVYNEQFF	NA
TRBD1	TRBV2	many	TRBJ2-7	CASSVYRGRSYEQYF	TGTGCCAGCAGTGTCTACAGGGGTAGGTCCTACGAGCAGTACTTC
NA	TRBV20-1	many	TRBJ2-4	CSARDGRAKNIQYF	TGCAGTGCTAGAGATGGCCGAGCCAAAAACATTCAGTACTTC
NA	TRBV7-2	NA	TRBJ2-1	CASSLASDPTYNEQFF	TGTGCCAGCAGCTTAGCAAGCGACCCAACCTACAATGAGCAGTTCTTC
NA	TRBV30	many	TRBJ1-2	CAWSVGGSIGGNYGYTF	TGTGCCTGGAGTGTCGGAGGGTCTATCGGAGGAAACTATGGCTACACCTTC
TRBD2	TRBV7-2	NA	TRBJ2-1	CASSSPGLPEQFF	TGTGCCAGCAGTTCCCCGGGACTACCTGAGCAGTTCTTC
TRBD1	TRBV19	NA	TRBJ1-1	CASTRTGEVGTEAFF	TGTGCCAGTACCCGGACAGGGGAAGTAGGCACTGAAGCTTTCTTT
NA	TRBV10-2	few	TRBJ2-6	CASSESRGPSSGANVLTF	TGCGCCAGCAGTGAGTCGCGGGGACCTAGCTCTGGGGCCAACGTCCTGACTTTC
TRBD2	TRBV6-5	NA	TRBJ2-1	CASSYVLAGGPYNEQFF	TGTGCCAGCAGTTACGTCCTAGCGGGAGGCCCCTACAATGAGCAGTTCTTC
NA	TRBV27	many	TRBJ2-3	CASSLSSAGITDTQYF	TGTGCCAGCAGTTTAAGTTCGGCGGGGATCACAGATACGCAGTATTTT
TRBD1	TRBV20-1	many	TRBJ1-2	CSARQGVKYGYTF	TGCAGTGCCCGACAGGGAGTAAAGTATGGCTACACCTTC
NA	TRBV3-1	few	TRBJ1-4	CASSHRGRGEKLFF	TGTGCCAGCAGCCACAGGGGCAGAGGAGAAAAACTGTTTTTT
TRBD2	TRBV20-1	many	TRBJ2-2	CSAGPTSGSMYTGELFF	TGCAGTGCTGGACCGACTAGCGGGAGCATGTACACCGGGGAGCTGTTTTTT
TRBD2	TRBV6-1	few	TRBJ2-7	CASEGGVYEQYF	TGTGCCAGCGAGGGAGGGGTCTACGAGCAGTACTTC
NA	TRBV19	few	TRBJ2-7	CASSIVRGREPNSYEQYF	TGTGCCAGTAGTATAGTTAGGGGGAGAGAGCCAAATTCCTACGAGCAGTACTTC
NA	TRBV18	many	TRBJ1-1	CASSPIPSFKNTEAFF	TGTGCCAGCTCACCAATACCCTCGTTTAAGAACACTGAAGCTTTCTTT
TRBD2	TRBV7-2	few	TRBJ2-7	CASSLGGGTSLGYEQYF	TGTGCCAGCAGCTTAGGGGGTGGGACTAGTCTGGGGTACGAGCAGTACTTC
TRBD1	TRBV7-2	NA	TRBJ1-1	CASGGLGTANTEAFF	TGTGCCAGCGGCGGCCTGGGGACAGCAAACACTGAAGCTTTCTTT